The clone carrying this T cell receptor beta chain showed up just a few times. What it binds is not known. The sample originates from a study of cytomegalovirus exposure and HLA in healthy donors. Study-wide background: Earlier findings included about 120 million unique TCR beta sequences obtained from approximately 170 million T cells. The Caucasian-associated ancestry cluster contained 81% of the 300 to 450 genotyped donors.

General study points: Immune exposure was documented only through CMV serostatus. Common viral pathogens seemed, in a later analysis, to connect with several of the most significant clusters.

PCR involved 60 Vbeta and 13 Jbeta primers. Measured with immunoSEQ multiplex PCR; TCRdb has only the in-frame clones, and not every one. The table includes 150,000 to 190,000 clones, roughly 80% detected once. Trimming removed 3 bases from V and 4 bases from J; junction bases left unmatched: 6. CDR3 length equals 15 residues. Per the germline V gene, CDR1 is SGDLS and CDR2 is YYNGEE. The rearrangement joins TRBV9 to TRBJ2-7; 11 nucleotides align to TRBD2. The TCR originated in a man in his late teens or twenties in good health and CMV-seronegative. Sequences were obtained from PBMCs. CDR3 nucleotides: TGTGCCAGCAGCGAGGGGGGGACTAGCGGTTACGAGCAGTACTTC. Amino acids: CASSEGGTSGYEQYF. The variable domain in full, completed from reference TRBV9 and TRBJ2-7, reads DSGVTQTPKHLITATGQRVTLRCSPRSGDLSVYWYQQSLDQGLQFLIQYYNGEERAKGNILERFSAQQFPDLHSELNLSSLELGDSALYFCASSEGGTSGYEQYFGPGTRLTVT.